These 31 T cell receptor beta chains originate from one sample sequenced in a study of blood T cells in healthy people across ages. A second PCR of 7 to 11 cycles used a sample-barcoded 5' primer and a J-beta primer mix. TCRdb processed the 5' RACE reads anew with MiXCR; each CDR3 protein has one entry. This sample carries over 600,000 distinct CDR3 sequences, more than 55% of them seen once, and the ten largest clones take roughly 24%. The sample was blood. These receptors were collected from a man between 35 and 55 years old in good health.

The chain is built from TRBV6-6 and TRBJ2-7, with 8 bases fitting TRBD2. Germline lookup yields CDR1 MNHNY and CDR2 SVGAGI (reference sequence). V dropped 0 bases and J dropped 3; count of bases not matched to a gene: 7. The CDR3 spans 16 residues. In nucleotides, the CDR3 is TGTGCCAGCAGTTACTCGACGCGCACTAGCGGCTACGAGCAGTACTTC. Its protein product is CASSYSTRTSGYEQYF.

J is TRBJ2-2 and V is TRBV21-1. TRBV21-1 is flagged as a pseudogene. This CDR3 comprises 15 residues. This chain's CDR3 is CASNPNDTATGELFF. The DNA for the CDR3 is TGTGCCAGCAACCCCAACGATACCGCCACCGGGGAGCTGTTTTTT.

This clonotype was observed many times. This CDR3 reads CASSQDRGQETQYF. CDR3 DNA: TGTGCCAGCAGTCAGGACAGGGGGCAAGAGACCCAGTACTTC. The chain is built from TRBV6-5 and TRBJ2-5; 10 bases agree with TRBD1. The V gene end was trimmed by 5 bases and the J gene end by 2 bases; junction bases not matched to a gene: 2. From germline, CDR1 is MNHEY and CDR2 SVGAGI. The CDR3 loop spans 14 amino acids.

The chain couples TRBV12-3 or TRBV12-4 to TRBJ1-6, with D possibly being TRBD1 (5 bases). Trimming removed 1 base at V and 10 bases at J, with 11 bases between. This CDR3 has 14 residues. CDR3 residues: CASSLEGWSSPLHF. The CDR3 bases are TGTGCCAGCAGTTTAGAGGGGTGGAGCTCACCCCTCCACTTT.

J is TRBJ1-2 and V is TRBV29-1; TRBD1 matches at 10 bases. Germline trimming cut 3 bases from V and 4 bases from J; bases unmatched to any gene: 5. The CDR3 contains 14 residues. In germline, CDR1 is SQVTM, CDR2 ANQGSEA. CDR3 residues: CSVDRDRGGYGYTF. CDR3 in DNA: TGCAGCGTTGATAGGGACAGGGGCGGCTATGGCTACACCTTC.

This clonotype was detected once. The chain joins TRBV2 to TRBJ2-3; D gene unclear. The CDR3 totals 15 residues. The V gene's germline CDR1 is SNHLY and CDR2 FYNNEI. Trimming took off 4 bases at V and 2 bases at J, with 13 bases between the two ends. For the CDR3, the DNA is TGTGCCAGCAGTGGATTTTTGCAGGTCACAGATACGCAGTATTTT. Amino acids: CASSGFLQVTDTQYF.

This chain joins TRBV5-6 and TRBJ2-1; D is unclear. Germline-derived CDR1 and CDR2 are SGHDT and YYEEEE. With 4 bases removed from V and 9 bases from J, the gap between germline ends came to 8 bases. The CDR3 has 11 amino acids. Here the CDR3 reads CASSQGFEQFF. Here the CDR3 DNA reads TGTGCCAGCAGCCAAGGCTTTGAGCAGTTCTTC.

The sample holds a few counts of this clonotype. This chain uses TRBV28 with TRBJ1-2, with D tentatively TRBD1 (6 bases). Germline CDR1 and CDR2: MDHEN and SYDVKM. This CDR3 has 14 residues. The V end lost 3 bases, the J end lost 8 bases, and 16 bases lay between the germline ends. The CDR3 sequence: CASSFGTGSVGYTF. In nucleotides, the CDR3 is TGTGCCAGCAGTTTTGGCACAGGGTCGGTAGGCTACACCTTC.

This CDR3 reads CASSLDRASFGYTF. The DNA of the CDR3 is TGTGCCAGCAGTTTAGACAGAGCGTCTTTTGGCTACACCTTC. V gene TRBV6-6 combines with J gene TRBJ1-2; tentative D call: TRBD1 (5 bases). The CDR3 is 14 residues long. Germline V lookup: CDR1 MNHNY, CDR2 SVGAGI (reference sequence). Trimming stripped 4 bases from V and 7 bases from J, with 16 bases between.

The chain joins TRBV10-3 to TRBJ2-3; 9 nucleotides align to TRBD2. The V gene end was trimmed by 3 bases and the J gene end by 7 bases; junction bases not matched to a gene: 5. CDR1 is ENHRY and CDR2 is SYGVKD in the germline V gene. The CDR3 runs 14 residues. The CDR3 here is CAISDSREGNTQYF. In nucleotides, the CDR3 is TGTGCCATCAGTGATTCGCGGGAGGGAAATACGCAGTATTTT.

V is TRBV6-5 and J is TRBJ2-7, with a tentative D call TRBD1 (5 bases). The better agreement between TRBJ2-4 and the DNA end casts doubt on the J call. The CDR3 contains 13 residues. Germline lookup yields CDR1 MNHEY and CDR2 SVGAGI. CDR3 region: CASSWGLGNIQYF. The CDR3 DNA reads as TGTGCCAGCTCATGGGGCCTGGGAAACATTCAGTACTTC.

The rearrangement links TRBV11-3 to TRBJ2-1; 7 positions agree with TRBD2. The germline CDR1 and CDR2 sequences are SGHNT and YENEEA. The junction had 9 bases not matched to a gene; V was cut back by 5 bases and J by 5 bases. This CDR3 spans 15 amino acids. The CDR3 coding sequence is TGTGCCAGCAGCCCCGGTCTGACTAGCAACAATGAGCAGTTCTTC. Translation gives CASSPGLTSNNEQFF. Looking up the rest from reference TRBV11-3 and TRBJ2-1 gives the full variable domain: EAGVVQSPRYKIIEKKQPVAFWCNPISGHNTLYWYLQNLGQGPELLIRYENEEAVDDSQLPKDRFSAERLKGVDSTLKIQPAELGDSAVYLCASSPGLTSNNEQFFGPGTRLTVL.

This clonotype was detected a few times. The DNA of the CDR3 is TGTGCCAACGCGCGCGGAGGGTCTTACAATGAGCAGTTCTTC. This encodes CANARGGSYNEQFF. The gene calls are TRBV12-3 or TRBV12-4 and TRBJ2-1; possible D gene TRBD2, 6 bases. V lost 10 bases and J lost 4, with 17 bases in between. CDR3 size: 14 residues.

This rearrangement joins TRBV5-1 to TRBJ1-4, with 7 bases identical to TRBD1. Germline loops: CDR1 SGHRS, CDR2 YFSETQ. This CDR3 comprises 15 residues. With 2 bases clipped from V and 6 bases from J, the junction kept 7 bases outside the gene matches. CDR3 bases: TGCGCCAGCAGCTTTTTGTCAGGGGGTGATGAAAAACTGTTTTTT. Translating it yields CASSFLSGGDEKLFF.

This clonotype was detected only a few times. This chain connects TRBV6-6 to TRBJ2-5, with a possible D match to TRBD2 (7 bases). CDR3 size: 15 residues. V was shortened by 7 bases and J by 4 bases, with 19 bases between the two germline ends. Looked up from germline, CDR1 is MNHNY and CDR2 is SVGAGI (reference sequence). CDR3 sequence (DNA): TGTGCCAGCAATAACAGAGGGAGGGGGGTAGAGACCCAGTACTTC. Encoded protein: CASNNRGRGVETQYF.

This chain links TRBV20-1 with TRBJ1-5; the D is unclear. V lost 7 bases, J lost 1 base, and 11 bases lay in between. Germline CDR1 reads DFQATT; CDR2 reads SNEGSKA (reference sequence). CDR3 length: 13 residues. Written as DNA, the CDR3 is TGCAGTGGAGGGATGGGAAGCAATCAGCCCCAGCATTTT. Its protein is CSGGMGSNQPQHF.

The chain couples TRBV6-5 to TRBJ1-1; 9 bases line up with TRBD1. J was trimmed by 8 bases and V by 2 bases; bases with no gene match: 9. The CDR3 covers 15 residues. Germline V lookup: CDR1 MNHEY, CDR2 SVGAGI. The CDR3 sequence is CASSYTGQGFAEAFF. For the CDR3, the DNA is TGTGCCAGCAGTTACACCGGACAGGGGTTTGCGGAAGCTTTCTTT.

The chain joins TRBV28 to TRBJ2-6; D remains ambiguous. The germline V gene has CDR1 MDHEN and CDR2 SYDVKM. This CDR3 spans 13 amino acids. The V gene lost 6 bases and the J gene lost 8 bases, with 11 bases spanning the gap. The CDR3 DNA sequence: TGTGCCAGCAGCCTGCTTTGGTCCAACGTCCTGACTTTC. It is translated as CASSLLWSNVLTF.

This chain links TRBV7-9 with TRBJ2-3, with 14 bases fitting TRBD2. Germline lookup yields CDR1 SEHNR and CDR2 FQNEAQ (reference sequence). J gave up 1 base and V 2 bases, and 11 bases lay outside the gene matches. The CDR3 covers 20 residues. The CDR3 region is CASSLNSRLAGGKGTDTQYF. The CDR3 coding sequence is TGTGCCAGCAGCTTAAATTCGAGACTAGCGGGGGGGAAAGGCACAGATACGCAGTATTTT. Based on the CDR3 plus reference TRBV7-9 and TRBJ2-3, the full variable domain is DTGVSQNPRHKITKRGQNVTFRCDPISEHNRLYWYRQTLGQGPEFLTYFQNEAQLEKSRLLSDRFSAERPKGSFSTLEIQRTEQGDSAMYLCASSLNSRLAGGKGTDTQYFGPGTRLTVL.

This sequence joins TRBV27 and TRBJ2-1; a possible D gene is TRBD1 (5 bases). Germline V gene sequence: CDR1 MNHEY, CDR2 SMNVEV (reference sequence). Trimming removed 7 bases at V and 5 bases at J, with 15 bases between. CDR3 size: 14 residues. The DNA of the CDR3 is TGTGCCAGCAAGGGGCACCACCACAACAATGAGCAGTTCTTC. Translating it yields CASKGHHHNNEQFF.

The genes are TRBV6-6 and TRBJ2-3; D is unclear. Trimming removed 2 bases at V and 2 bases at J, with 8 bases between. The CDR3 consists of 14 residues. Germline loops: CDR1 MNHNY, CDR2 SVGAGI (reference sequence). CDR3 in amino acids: CASSYHESTDTQYF. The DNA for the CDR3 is TGTGCCAGCAGTTACCACGAATCCACAGATACGCAGTATTTT.

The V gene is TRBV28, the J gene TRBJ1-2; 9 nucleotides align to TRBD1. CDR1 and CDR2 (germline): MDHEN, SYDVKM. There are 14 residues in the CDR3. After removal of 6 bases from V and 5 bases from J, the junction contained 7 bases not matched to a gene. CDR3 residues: CASRGGTGSYGYTF. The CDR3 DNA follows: TGTGCCAGCAGGGGCGGGACAGGGTCTTATGGCTACACCTTC.

In nucleotides, the CDR3 is TGCAGTGCTAGGTACCCCGGGGGGCGCACAGATACGCAGTATTTT. Amino acids: CSARYPGGRTDTQYF. The chain links TRBV20-1 to TRBJ2-3, with TRBD2 as a possible D gene (7 bases). With 3 bases removed from V and 1 base from J, the gap between germline ends came to 14 bases. The CDR3 is 15 residues long. Germline CDR1 and CDR2: DFQATT and SNEGSKA (reference sequence).

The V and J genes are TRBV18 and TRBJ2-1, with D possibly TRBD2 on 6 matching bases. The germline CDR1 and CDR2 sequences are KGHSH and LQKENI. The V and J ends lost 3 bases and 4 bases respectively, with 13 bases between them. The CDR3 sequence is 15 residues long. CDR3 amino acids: CASSPAGPRYNEQFF. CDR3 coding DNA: TGTGCCAGCTCACCGGCGGGGCCTCGGTACAATGAGCAGTTCTTC. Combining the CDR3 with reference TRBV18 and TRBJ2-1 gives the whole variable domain NAGVMQNPRHLVRRRGQEARLRCSPMKGHSHVYWYRQLPEEGLKFMVYLQKENIIDESGMPKERFSAEFPKEGPSILRIQQVVRGDSAAYFCASSPAGPRYNEQFFGPGTRLTVL.

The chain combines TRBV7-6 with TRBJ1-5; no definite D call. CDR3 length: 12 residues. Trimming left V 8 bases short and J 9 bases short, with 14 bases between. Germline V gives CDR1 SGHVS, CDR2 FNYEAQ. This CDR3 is CASGEGSRPQHF. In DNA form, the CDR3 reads TGTGCCAGCGGGGAAGGATCTAGGCCCCAGCATTTT. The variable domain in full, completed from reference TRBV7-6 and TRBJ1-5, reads GAGVSQSPRYKVTKRGQDVALRCDPISGHVSLYWYRQALGQGPEFLTYFNYEAQQDKSGLPNDRFSAERPEGSISTLTIQRTEQRDSAMYRCASGEGSRPQHFGDGTRLSIL.

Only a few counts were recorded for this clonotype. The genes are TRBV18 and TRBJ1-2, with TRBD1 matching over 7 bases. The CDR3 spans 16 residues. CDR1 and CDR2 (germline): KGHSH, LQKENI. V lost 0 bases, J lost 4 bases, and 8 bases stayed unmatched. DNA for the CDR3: TGTGCCAGCTCACCACCCCTCACAGGGGCCGGCTATGGCTACACCTTC. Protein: CASSPPLTGAGYGYTF. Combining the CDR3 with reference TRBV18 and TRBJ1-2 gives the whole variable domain NAGVMQNPRHLVRRRGQEARLRCSPMKGHSHVYWYRQLPEEGLKFMVYLQKENIIDESGMPKERFSAEFPKEGPSILRIQQVVRGDSAAYFCASSPPLTGAGYGYTFGSGTRLTVV.

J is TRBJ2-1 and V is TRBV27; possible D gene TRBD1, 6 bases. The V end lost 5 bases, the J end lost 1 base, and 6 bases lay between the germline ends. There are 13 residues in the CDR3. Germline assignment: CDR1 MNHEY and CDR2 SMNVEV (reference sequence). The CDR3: CASSTGSYNEQFF. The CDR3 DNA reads TGTGCCAGCAGTACAGGGTCCTACAATGAGCAGTTCTTC.

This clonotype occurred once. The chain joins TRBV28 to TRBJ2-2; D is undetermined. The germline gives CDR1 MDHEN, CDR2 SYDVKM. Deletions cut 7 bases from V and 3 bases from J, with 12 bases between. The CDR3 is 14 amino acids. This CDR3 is CASTRHRDTGELFF. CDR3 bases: TGTGCCAGCACCCGACACCGGGACACCGGGGAGCTGTTTTTT.

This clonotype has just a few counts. The CDR3 loop is CASSPLAHSSTDTQYF. The CDR3 nucleotides read TGTGCCAGCAGTCCACTAGCCCATAGTAGCACAGATACGCAGTATTTT. This sequence joins TRBV7-8 and TRBJ2-3, with a possible D match to TRBD2 (6 bases). Trimming took 6 bases from V and 0 from J, leaving 16 bases between them. CDR1 and CDR2 from the germline V gene are SGHVS and FQNEAQ. The CDR3 has 16 amino acids.

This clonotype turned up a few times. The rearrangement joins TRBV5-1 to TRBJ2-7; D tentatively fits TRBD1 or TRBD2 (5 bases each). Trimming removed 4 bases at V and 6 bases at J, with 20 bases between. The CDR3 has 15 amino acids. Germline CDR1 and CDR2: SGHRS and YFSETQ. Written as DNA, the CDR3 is TGCGCCAGCAGCCCTGCAACCGGGACGCCTGGCGAGCAGTACTTC. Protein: CASSPATGTPGEQYF. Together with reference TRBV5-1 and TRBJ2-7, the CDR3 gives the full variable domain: KAGVTQTPRYLIKTRGQQVTLSCSPISGHRSVSWYQQTPGQGLQFLFEYFSETQRNKGNFPGRFSGRQFSNSRSEMNVSTLELGDSALYLCASSPATGTPGEQYFGPGTRLTVT.

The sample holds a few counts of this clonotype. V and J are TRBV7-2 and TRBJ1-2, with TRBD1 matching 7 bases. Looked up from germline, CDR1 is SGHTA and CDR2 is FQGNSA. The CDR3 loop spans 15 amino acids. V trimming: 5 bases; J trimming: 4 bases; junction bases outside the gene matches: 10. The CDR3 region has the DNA TGTGCCAGCAGCCCACCTAGACAGGGATCCTATGGCTACACCTTC. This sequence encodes CASSPPRQGSYGYTF. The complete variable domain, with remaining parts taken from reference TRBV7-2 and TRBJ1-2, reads GAGVSQSPSNKVTEKGKDVELRCDPISGHTALYWYRQSLGQGLEFLIYFQGNSAPDKSGLPSDRFSAERTGGSVSTLTIQRTQQEDSAVYLCASSPPRQGSYGYTFGSGTRLTVV.